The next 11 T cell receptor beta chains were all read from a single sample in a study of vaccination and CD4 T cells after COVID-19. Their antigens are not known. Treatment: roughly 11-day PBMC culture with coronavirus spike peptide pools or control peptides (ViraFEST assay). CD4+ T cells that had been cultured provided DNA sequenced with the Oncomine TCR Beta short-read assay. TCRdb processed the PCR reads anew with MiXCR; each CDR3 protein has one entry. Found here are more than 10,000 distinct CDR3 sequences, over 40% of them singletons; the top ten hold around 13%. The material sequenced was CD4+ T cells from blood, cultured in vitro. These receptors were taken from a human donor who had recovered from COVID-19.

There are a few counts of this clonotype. Written as DNA, the CDR3 is TGTGCCAGCACCCCGGCCGTGGGGACCCAGTACTTC. The encoded protein is CASTPAVGTQYF. V and J are TRBV6-1 and TRBJ2-5; D is undetermined. CDR1 and CDR2 from the germline V gene are MNHNS and SASEGT. CDR3 size: 12 residues. The ends were cut back, 7 bases at V and 7 bases at J, with 13 bases in the middle.

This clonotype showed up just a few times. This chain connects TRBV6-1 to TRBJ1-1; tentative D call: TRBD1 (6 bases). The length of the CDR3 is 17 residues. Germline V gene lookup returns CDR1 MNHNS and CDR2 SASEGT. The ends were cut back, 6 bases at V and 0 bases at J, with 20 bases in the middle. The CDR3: CASSRRGGGALNTEAFF. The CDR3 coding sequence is TGTGCCAGCAGCCGAAGGGGGGGGGGCGCGTTGAACACTGAAGCTTTCTTT.

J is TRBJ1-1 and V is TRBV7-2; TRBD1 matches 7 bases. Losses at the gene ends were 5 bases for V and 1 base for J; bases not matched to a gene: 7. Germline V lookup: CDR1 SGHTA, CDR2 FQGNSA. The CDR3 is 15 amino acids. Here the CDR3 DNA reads TGTGCCAGCAGCCTCCGACAGGGTACGAACACTGAAGCTTTCTTT. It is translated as CASSLRQGTNTEAFF.

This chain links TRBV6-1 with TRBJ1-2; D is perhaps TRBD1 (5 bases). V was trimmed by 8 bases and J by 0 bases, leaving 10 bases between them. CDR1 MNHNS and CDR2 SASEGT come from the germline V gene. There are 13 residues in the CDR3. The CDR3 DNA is TGTGCCAGCCGCGGAGGGGCTAACTATGGCTACACCTTC. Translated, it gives CASRGGANYGYTF.

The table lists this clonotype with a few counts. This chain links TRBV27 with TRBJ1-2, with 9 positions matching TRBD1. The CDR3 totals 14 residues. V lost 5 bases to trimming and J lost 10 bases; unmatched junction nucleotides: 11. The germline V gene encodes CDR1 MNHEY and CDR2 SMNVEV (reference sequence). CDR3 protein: CASSAHRGPSPYTF. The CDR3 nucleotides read TGTGCCAGCAGTGCTCACAGGGGGCCATCCCCCTACACCTTC.

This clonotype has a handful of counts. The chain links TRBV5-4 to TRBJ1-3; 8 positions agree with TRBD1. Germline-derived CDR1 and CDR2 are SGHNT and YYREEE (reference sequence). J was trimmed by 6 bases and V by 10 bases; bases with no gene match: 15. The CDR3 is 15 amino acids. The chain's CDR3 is CAGSIRTGRENTIYF. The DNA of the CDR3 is TGTGCCGGCTCGATCAGGACAGGGAGGGAAAACACCATATATTTT.

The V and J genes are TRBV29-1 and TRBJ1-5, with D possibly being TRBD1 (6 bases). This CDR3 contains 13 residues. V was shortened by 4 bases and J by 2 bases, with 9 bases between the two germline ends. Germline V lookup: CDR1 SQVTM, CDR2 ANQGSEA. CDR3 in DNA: TGCAGCGTTGGGACAGACGGCAATCAGCCCCAGCATTTT. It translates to CSVGTDGNQPQHF.

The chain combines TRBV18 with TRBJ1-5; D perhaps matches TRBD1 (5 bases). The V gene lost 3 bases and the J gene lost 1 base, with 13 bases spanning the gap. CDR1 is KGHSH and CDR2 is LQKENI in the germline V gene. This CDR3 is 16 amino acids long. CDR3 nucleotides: TGTGCCAGCTCACCCCTGGGGGTCATAAGCAATCAGCCCCAGCATTTT. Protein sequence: CASSPLGVISNQPQHF.

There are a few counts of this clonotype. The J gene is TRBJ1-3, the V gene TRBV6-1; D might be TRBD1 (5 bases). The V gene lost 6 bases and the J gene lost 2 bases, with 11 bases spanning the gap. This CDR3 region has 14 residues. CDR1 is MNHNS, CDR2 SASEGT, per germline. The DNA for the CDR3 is TGTGCCAGCAGGCCCTCGGGGGCTGGAAACACCATATATTTT. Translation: CASRPSGAGNTIYF.

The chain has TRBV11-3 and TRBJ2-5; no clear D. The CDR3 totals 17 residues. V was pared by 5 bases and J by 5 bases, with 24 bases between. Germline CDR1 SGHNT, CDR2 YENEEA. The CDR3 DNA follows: TGTGCCAGCAGCGCTGACCTTTGGGGATCGGTGTCGGAGACCCAGTACTTC. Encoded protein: CASSADLWGSVSETQYF.

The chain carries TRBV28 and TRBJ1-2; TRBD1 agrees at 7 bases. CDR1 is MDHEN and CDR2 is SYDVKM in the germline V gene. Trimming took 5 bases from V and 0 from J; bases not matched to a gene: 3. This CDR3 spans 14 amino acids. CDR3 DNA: TGTGCCAGCAGTAGGGACAGAGCTAACTATGGCTACACCTTC. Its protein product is CASSRDRANYGYTF.